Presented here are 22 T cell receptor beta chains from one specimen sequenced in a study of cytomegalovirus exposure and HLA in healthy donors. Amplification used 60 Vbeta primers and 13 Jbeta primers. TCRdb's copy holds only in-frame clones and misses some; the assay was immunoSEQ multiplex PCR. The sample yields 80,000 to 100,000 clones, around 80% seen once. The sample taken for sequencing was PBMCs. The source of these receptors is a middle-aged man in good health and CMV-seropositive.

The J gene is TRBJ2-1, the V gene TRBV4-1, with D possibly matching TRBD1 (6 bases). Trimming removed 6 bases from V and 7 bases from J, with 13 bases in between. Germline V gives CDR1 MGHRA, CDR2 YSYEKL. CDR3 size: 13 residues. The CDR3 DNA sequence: TGCGCCAGCAGGCCATCGAGGGGGAATGAGCAGTTCTTC. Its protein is CASRPSRGNEQFF.

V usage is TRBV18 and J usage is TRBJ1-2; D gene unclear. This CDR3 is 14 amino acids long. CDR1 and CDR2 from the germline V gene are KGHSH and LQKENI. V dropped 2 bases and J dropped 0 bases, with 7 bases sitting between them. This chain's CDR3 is CASSPGQTNYGYTF. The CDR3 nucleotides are TGTGCCAGCTCACCAGGGCAGACTAACTATGGCTACACCTTC.

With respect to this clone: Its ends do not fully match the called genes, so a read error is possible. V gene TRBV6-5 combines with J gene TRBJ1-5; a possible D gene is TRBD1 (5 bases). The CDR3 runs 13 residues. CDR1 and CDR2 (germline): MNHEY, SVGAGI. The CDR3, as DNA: TGTGCCAGCAGTGACAGCCACAATCAGCTCCAGCATTTT. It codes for CASSDSHNQLQHF.

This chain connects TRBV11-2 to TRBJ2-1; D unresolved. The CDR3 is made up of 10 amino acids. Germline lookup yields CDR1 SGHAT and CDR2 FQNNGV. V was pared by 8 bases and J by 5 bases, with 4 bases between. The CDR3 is CASGDNEQFF. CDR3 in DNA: TGTGCCAGCGGAGACAATGAGCAGTTCTTC. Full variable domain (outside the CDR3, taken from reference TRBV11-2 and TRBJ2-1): EAGVAQSPRYKIIEKRQSVAFWCNPISGHATLYWYQQILGQGPKLLIQFQNNGVVDDSQLPKDRFSAERLKGVDSTLKIQPAKLEDSAVYLCASGDNEQFFGPGTRLTVL.

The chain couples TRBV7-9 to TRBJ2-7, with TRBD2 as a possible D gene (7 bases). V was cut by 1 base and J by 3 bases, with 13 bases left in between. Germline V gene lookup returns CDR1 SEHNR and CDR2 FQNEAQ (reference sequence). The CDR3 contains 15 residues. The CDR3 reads CASSLEGGAVYEQYF. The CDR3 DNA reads TGTGCCAGCAGCTTAGAGGGGGGGGCAGTCTACGAGCAGTACTTC.

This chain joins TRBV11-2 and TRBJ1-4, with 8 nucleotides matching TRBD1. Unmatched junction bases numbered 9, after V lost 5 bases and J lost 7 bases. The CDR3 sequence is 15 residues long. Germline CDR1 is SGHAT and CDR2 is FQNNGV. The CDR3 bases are TGTGCCAGCAGCGGGCAGGGGGCGGACGCTGAAAAACTGTTTTTT. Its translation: CASSGQGADAEKLFF.

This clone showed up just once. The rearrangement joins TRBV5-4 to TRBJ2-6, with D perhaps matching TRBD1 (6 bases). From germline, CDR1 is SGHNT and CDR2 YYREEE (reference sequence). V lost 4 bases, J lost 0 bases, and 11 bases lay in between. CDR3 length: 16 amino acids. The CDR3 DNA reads TGTGCCAGCAGCGGGGGCCCGAGCTCTGGGGCCAACGTCCTGACTTTC. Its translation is CASSGGPSSGANVLTF.

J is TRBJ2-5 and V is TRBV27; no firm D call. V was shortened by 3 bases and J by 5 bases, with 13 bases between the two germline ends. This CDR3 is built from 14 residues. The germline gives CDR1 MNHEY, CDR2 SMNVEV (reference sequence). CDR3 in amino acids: CASSFVARRETQYF. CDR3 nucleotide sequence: TGTGCCAGCAGTTTCGTAGCCCGTAGGGAGACCCAGTACTTC.

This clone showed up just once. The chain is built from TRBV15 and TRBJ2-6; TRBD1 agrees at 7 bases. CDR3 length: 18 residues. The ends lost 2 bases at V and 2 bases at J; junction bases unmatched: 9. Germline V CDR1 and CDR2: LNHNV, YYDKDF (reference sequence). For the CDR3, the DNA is TGTGCCACCAGCAGATCCGGGACAGCCCTAGCTGGGGCCAACGTCCTGACTTTC. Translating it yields CATSRSGTALAGANVLTF.

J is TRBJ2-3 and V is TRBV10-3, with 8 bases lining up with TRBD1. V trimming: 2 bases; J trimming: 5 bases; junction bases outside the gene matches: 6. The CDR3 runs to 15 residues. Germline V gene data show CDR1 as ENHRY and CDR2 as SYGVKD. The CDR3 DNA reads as TGTGCCATCAGTGAGGGACAGGGTTCCTTAGATACGCAGTATTTT. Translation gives CAISEGQGSLDTQYF.

CDR3 protein: CAWGGTSGSRQETQYF. The CDR3 coding sequence is TGTGCCTGGGGCGGGACTAGCGGGAGTCGGCAAGAGACCCAGTACTTC. V gene TRBV30 combines with J gene TRBJ2-5; 14 bases are shared with TRBD2. This CDR3 contains 16 residues. In germline, CDR1 is GTSNPN, CDR2 SVGIG (reference sequence). The junction had 7 bases not matched to a gene; V was cut back by 5 bases and J by 2 bases.

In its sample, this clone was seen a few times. The CDR3 loop is CASSRGQGAGNEKLFF. The CDR3 region has the DNA TGCGCCAGCAGCCGCGGACAGGGGGCCGGTAATGAAAAACTGTTTTTT. This chain connects TRBV4-1 to TRBJ1-4, with 11 bases fitting TRBD1. V dropped 4 bases and J dropped 4; count of bases not matched to a gene: 5. CDR3 length: 16 amino acids. CDR1 is MGHRA and CDR2 is YSYEKL in the germline V gene.

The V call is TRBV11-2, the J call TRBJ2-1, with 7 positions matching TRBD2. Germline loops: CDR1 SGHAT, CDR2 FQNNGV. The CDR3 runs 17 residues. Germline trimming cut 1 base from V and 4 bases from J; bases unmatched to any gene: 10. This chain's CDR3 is CASSLGGAASGYNEQFF. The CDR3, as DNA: TGTGCCAGCAGCTTAGGGGGCGCGGCTAGCGGATACAATGAGCAGTTCTTC.

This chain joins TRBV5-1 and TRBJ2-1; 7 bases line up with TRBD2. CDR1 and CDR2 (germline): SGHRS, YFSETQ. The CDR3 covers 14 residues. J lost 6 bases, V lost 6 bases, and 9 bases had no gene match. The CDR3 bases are TGCGCCAGCAAGGCGGGAGCGTTCGGCAATGAGCAGTTCTTC. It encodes CASKAGAFGNEQFF.

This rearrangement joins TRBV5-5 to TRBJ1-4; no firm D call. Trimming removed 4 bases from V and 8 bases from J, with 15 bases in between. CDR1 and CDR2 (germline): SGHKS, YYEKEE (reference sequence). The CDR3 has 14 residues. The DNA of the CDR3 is TGTGCCAGCAGCGGAGGCCCGGGTCGGGAAAAACTGTTTTTT. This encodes CASSGGPGREKLFF.

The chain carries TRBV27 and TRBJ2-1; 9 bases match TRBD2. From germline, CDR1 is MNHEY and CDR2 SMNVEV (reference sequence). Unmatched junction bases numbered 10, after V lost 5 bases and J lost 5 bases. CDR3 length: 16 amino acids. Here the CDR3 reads CASSKLTAGGNNEQFF. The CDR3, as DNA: TGTGCCAGCAGTAAACTGACAGCGGGAGGAAACAATGAGCAGTTCTTC.

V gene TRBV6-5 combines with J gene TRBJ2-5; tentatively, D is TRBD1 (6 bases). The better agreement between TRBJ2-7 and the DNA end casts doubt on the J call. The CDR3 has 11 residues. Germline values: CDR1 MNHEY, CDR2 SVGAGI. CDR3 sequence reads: CASSGQYEQYF. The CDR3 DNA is TGTGCCAGCAGTGGACAGTACGAGCAGTACTTC.

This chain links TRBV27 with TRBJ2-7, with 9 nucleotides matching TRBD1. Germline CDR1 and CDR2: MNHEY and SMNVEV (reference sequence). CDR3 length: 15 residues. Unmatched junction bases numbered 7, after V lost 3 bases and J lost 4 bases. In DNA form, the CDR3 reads TGTGCCAGCAGTTTGGGACAGGGAATAGCTTACGAGCAGTACTTC. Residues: CASSLGQGIAYEQYF.

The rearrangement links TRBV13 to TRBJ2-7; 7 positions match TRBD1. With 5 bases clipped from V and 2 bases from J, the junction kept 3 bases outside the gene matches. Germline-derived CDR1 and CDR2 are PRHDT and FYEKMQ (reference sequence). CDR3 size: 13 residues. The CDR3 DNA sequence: TGTGCCAGCAGCATCGGGACAGCCTACGAGCAGTACTTC. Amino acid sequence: CASSIGTAYEQYF.

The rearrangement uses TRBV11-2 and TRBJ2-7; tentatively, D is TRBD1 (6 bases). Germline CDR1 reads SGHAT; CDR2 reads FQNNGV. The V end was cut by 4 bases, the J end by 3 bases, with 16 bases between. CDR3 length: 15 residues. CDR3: CASSSRTVTVYEQYF. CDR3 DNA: TGTGCCAGCAGCTCCCGGACAGTTACTGTCTACGAGCAGTACTTC.

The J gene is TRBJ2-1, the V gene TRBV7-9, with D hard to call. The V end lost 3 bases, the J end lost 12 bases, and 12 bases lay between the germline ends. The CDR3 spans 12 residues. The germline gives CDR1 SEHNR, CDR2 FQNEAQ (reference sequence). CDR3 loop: CASSLGILGQFF. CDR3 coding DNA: TGTGCCAGCAGCTTGGGCATCCTGGGGCAGTTCTTC.

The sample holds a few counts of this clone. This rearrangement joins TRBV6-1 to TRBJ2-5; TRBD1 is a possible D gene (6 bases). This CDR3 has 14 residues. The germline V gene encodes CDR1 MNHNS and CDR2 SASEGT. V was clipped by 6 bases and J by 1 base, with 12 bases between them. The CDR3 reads CASSHGQPQETQYF. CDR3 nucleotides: TGTGCCAGCAGCCATGGACAGCCCCAAGAGACCCAGTACTTC.